The clone carrying this T cell receptor (beta chain) was counted a few times. Its antigen is unknown. The data originate from a study of cytomegalovirus exposure and HLA in healthy donors. Deletions cut 4 bases from V and 3 bases from J, with 11 bases between. This CDR3 has 14 residues. The germline CDR1 and CDR2 sequences are SGHDT and YYEEEE. Study results and caveats: As confirmed in vitro, a few CMV-associated chains were specific for CMV antigens.

Vbeta (60) and Jbeta (13) primers were used in the PCR. Sequencing used immunoSEQ multiplex PCR; TCRdb keeps in-frame clones, though not all of them. The sample shows roughly 100,000 clones, roughly 79% of them seen only once. This clonotype was obtained from a man in his sixties in good health and CMV-seropositive. The sequenced sample consisted of PBMCs. The chain employs TRBV5-6 and TRBJ1-3; D is possibly TRBD1 (5 bases). The CDR3 spells CASSPGLSGNTIYF. The DNA of the CDR3 is TGTGCCAGCAGCCCGGGACTGAGTGGAAACACCATATATTTT.